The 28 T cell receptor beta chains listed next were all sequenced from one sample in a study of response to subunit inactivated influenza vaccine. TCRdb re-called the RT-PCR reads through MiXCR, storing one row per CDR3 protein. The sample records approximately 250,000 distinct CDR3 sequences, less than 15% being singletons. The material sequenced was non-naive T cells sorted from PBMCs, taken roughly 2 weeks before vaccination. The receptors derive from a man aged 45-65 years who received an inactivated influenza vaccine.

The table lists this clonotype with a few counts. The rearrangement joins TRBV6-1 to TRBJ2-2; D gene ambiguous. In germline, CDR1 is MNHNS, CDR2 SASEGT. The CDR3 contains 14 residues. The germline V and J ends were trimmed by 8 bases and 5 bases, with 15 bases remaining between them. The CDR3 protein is CASRAVPNTGELFF. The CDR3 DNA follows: TGTGCCAGCCGAGCAGTCCCAAATACCGGGGAGCTGTTTTTT.

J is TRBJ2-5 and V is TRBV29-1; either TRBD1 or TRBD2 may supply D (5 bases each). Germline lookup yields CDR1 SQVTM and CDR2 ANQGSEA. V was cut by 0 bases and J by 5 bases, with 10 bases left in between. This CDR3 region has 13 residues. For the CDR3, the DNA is TGCAGCGTTGAAGATCCCTGGGGGGAGACCCAGTACTTC. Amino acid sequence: CSVEDPWGETQYF.

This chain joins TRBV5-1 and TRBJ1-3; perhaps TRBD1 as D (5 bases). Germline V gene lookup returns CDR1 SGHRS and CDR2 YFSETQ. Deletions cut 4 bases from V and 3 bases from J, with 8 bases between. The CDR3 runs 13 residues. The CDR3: CASSVGGGNTIYF. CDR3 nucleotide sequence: TGCGCCAGCAGCGTGGGGGGTGGAAACACCATATATTTT.

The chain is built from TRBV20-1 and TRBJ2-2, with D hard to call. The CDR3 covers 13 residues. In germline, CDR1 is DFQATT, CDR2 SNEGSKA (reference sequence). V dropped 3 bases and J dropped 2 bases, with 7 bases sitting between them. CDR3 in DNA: TGCAGTGCTAGGCCGGACAACACCGGGGAGCTGTTTTTT. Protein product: CSARPDNTGELFF.

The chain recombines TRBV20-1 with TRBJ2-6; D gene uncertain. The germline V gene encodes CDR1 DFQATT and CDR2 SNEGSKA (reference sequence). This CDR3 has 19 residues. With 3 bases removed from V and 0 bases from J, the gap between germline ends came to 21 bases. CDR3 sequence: CSASDAGRRLNSGANVLTF. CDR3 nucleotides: TGCAGTGCTAGTGATGCAGGACGGCGTTTAAACTCTGGGGCCAACGTCCTGACTTTC.

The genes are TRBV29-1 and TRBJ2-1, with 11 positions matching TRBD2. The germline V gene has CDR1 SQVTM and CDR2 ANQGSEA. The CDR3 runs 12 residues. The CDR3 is CSTLAGGREQFF. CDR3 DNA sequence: TGCAGTACCCTAGCGGGGGGACGTGAGCAGTTCTTC.

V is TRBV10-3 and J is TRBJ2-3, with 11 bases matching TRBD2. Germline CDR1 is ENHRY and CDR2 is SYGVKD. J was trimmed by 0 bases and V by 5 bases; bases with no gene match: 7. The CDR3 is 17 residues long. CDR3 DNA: TGTGCCATCAGTCCAAACGTAGCGGGGGGGAGCACAGATACGCAGTATTTT. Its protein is CAISPNVAGGSTDTQYF.

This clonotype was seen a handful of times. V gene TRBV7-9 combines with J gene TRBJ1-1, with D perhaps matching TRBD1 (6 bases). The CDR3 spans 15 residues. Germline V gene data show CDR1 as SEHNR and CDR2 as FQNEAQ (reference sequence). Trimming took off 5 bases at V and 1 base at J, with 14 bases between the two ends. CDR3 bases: TGTGCCAGCAGCCAGGCAGGGGTTCGGAACACTGAAGCTTTCTTT. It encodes CASSQAGVRNTEAFF.

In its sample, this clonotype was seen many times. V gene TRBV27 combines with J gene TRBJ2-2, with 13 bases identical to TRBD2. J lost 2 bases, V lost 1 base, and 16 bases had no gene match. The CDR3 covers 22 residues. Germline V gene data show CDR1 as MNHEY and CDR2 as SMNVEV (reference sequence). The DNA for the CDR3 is TGTGCCAGCAGTTTATACCTACCGGGACTAGCGGGAACCAATACTAACACCGGGGAGCTGTTTTTT. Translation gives CASSLYLPGLAGTNTNTGELFF.

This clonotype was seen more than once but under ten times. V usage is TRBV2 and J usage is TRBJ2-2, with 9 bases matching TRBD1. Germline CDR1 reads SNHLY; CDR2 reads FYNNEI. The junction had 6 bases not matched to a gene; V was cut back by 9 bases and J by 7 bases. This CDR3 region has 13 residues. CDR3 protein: CASTQGAGGELFF. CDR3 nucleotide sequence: TGTGCCAGTACACAGGGGGCAGGCGGGGAGCTGTTTTTT.

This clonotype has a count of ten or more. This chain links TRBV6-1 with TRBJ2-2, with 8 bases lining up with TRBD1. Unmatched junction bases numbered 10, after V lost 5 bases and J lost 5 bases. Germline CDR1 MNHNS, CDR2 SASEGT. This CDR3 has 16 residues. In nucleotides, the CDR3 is TGTGCCAGCAGTACCCGGACAGGGAAGAGGACCGGGGAGCTGTTTTTT. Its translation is CASSTRTGKRTGELFF.

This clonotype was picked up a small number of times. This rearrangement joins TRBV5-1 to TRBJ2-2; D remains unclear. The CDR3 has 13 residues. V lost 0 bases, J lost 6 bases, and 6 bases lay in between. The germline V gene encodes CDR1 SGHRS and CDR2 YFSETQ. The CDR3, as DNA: TGCGCCAGCAGCTTGGGTATAGCCGGGGAGCTGTTTTTT. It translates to CASSLGIAGELFF.

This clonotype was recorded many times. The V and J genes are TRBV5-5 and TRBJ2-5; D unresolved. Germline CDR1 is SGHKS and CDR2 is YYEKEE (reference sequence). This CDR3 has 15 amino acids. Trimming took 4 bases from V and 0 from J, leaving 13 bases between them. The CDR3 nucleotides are TGTGCCAGCAGCCCTCGACACACGTACCAAGAGACCCAGTACTTC. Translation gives CASSPRHTYQETQYF.

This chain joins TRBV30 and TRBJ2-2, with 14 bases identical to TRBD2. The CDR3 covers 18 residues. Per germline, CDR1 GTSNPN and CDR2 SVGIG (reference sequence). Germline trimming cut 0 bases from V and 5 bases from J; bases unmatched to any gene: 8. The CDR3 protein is CAWSVPTSGRVRTGELFF. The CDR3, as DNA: TGTGCCTGGAGTGTTCCGACTAGCGGGAGGGTACGAACCGGGGAGCTGTTTTTT.

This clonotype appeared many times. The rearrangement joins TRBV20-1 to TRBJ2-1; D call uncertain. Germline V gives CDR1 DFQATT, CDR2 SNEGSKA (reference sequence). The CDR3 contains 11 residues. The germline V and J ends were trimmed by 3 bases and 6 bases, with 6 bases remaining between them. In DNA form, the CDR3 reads TGCAGTGCTAGGCCGAGCAATGAGCAGTTCTTC. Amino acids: CSARPSNEQFF.

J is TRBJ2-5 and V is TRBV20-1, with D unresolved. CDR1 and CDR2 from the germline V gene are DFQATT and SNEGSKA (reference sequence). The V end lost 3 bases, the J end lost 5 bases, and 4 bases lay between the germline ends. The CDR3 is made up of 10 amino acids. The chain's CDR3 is CSARLETQYF. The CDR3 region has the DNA TGCAGTGCTAGGCTGGAGACCCAGTACTTC.

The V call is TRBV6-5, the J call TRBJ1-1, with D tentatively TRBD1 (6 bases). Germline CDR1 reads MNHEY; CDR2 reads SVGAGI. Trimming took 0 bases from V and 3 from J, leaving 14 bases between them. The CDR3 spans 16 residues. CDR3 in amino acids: CASSYSAGAGDTEAFF. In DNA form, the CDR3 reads TGTGCCAGCAGTTACTCGGCGGGGGCAGGGGACACTGAAGCTTTCTTT.

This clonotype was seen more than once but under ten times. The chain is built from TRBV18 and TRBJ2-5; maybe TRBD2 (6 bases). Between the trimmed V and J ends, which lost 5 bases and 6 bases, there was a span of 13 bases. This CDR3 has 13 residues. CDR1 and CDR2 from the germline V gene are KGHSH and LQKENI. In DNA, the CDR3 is TGTGCCAGCTCAAATACTGGAGGGAAGACCCAGTACTTC. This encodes CASSNTGGKTQYF.

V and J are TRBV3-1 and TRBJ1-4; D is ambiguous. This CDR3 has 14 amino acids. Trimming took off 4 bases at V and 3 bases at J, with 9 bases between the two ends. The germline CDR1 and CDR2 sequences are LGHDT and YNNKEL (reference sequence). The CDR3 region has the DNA TGTGCCAGCAGCCTCCGGGCCGCTAATGAAAAACTGTTTTTT. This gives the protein CASSLRAANEKLFF. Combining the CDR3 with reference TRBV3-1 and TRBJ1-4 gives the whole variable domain DTAVSQTPKYLVTQMGNDKSIKCEQNLGHDTMYWYKQDSKKFLKIMFSYNNKELIINETVPNRFSPKSPDKAHLNLHINSLELGDSAVYFCASSLRAANEKLFFGSGTQLSVL.

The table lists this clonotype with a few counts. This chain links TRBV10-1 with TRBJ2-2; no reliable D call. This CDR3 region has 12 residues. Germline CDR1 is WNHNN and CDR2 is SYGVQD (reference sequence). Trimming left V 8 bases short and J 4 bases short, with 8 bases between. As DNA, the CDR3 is TGCGCCAGCTCCCGGGCCACCGGGGAGCTGTTTTTT. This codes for CASSRATGELFF.

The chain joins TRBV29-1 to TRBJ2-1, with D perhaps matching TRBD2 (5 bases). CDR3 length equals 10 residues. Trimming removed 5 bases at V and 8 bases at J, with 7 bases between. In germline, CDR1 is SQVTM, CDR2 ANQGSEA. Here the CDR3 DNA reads TGCAGCGTTCACGGGGATGAGCAGTTCTTC. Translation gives CSVHGDEQFF.

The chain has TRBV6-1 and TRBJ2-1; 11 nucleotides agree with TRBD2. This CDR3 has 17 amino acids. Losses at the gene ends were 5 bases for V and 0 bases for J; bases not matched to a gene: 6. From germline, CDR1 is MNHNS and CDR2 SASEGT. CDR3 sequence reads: CASSRPGLADSYNEQFF. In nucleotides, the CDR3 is TGTGCCAGCAGTCGACCGGGACTAGCGGACTCCTACAATGAGCAGTTCTTC.

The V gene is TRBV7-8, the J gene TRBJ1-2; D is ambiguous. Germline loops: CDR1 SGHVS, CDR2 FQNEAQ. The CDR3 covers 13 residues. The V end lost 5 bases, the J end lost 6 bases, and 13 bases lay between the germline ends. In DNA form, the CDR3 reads TGTGCCAGCAGCCATGGGGTCGATGATGGCTACACCTTC. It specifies CASSHGVDDGYTF. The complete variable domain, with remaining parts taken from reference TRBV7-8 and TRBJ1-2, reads GAGVSQSPRYKVAKRGQDVALRCDPISGHVSLFWYQQALGQGPEFLTYFQNEAQLDKSGLPSDRFFAERPEGSVSTLKIQRTQQEDSAVYLCASSHGVDDGYTFGSGTRLTVV.

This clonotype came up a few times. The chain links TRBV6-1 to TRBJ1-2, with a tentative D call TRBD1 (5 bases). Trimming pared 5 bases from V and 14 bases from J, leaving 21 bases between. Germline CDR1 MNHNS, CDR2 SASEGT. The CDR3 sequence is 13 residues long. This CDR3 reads CASSPRDYIGDTF. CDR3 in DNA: TGTGCCAGCAGTCCCAGGGATTACATAGGTGATACCTTC.

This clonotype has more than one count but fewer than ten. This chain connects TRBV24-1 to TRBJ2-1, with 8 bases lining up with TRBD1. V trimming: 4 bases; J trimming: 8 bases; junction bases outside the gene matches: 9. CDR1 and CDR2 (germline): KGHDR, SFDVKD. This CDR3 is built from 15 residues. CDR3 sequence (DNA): TGTGCCACCAGTGACCCCGGACAGGGAGGCGATGAGCAGTTCTTC. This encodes CATSDPGQGGDEQFF.

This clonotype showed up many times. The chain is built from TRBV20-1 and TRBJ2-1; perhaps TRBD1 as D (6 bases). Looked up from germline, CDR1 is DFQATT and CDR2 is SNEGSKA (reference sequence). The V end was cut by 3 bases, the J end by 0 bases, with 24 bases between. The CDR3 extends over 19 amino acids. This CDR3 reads CSASQGFGAALTSYNEQFF. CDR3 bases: TGCAGTGCTAGCCAGGGGTTTGGGGCCGCCTTAACCTCCTACAATGAGCAGTTCTTC.

The CDR3 coding sequence is TGTGCCAGCAGCCCCCAAGAGGAGTATACGCAGTATTTT. Encoded protein: CASSPQEEYTQYF. The chain couples TRBV7-9 to TRBJ2-3; D remains unclear. V gave up 5 bases and J gave up 7 bases, with 13 bases separating them. Per the germline V gene, CDR1 is SEHNR and CDR2 is FQNEAQ (reference sequence). The CDR3 has 13 residues.

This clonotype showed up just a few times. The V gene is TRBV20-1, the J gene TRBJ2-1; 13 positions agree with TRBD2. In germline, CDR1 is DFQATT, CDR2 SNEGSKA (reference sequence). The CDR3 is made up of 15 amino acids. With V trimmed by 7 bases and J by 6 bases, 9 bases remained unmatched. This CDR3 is CSVQAGTSGINEQFF. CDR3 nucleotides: TGCAGTGTTCAAGCCGGGACTAGCGGGATCAATGAGCAGTTCTTC.